These 23 T cell receptor beta chains were all obtained from the same sample, sequenced in a study of cytomegalovirus exposure and HLA in healthy donors (TCRdb year 2017). The library came from the immunoSEQ multiplex PCR assay. For the multiplex PCR, a mixture combining 60 forward primers for TCR Vbeta segments and 13 reverse primers for TCR Jbeta segments was used. Entries here come from immuneACCESS through TCRdb and include only in-frame sequences with V and J called. Some clones fail to appear in such tables; in the studies checked, an unresolved V gene covers under half of the shortfall, and the cause of the remainder is unknown. Recorded for this sample are some 45,000 clones; about 73% of them occurred a single time. The top ten clonotypes cover less than 3.5% of the sample. The sample was PBMCs. The receptor source for this set is a woman between 25 and 40 years old in good health and CMV-seronegative.

The V call is TRBV6-1, the J call TRBJ2-1; possibly TRBD1 for D (6 bases). CDR3 length: 18 residues. V was clipped by 2 bases and J by 0 bases, with 17 bases between them. Per germline, CDR1 MNHNS and CDR2 SASEGT. CDR3 DNA sequence: TGTGCCAGCAGTGAACAGTTCGTAGACAGGTTCTCCTACAATGAGCAGTTCTTC. This encodes CASSEQFVDRFSYNEQFF.

J is TRBJ1-6 and V is TRBV15; D not certain. Germline loops: CDR1 LNHNV, CDR2 YYDKDF (reference sequence). Trimming took off 0 bases at V and 13 bases at J, with 10 bases between the two ends. The CDR3 runs to 13 residues. In nucleotides, the CDR3 is TGTGCCACCAGCAGAGATGAGCGTGCCCCCCTCCACTTT. This sequence encodes CATSRDERAPLHF.

This clone was detected a few times. The DNA of the CDR3 is TGTGCCAGCAGTAGACAGGGAGGAGACATCTATGGCTACACCTTC. It encodes CASSRQGGDIYGYTF. The J gene is TRBJ1-2, the V gene TRBV6-5, with 7 bases lining up with TRBD1. Germline V lookup: CDR1 MNHEY, CDR2 SVGAGI. V dropped 5 bases and J dropped 4; count of bases not matched to a gene: 10. The CDR3 is 15 residues long.

This clone was counted between two and nine times. The CDR3 region has the DNA TGTGCCAGCAGCTTGTTAGGGGCACAGTACTTC. Translated, it gives CASSLLGAQYF. The gene calls are TRBV5-6 and TRBJ2-5; weak D call: TRBD1 (5 bases). V lost 1 base and J 11 bases, leaving 9 bases between the germline ends. The CDR3 has 11 amino acids. Germline V lookup: CDR1 SGHDT, CDR2 YYEEEE.

This clone appeared a single time. The J gene is TRBJ1-5, the V gene TRBV6-5, with D unresolved. V was cut by 5 bases and J by 8 bases, with 4 bases left in between. Per germline, CDR1 MNHEY and CDR2 SVGAGI. The CDR3 is 10 amino acids. CDR3 DNA: TGTGCCAGCAGTCCCAAGCCCCAGCATTTT. It specifies CASSPKPQHF.

V is TRBV5-4 and J is TRBJ2-7; D possibly corresponds to TRBD2 (6 bases). The V and J ends lost 4 bases and 7 bases respectively, with 18 bases between them. CDR1 and CDR2 from the germline V gene are SGHNT and YYREEE (reference sequence). This CDR3 is 14 amino acids long. CDR3 residues: CASSPQGGGGEQYF. CDR3 in DNA: TGTGCCAGCAGCCCTCAAGGAGGCGGAGGGGAGCAGTACTTC.

The chain joins TRBV10-2 to TRBJ1-6; 10 nucleotides agree with TRBD1. Trimming at V came to 11 bases and at J to 9 bases, leaving 7 bases not matched to a gene. The CDR3 covers 13 residues. Germline lookup yields CDR1 WSHSY and CDR2 SAAADI. The CDR3 is CACTGDRGSPLHF. CDR3 coding DNA: TGCGCCTGCACCGGGGACAGGGGTTCACCCCTCCACTTT.

In this sample, this clone turned up a few times. This chain joins TRBV6-5 and TRBJ2-7; 9 bases line up with TRBD1. This CDR3 comprises 13 residues. V trimming: 7 bases; J trimming: 5 bases; junction bases outside the gene matches: 6. Germline assignment: CDR1 MNHEY and CDR2 SVGAGI. The CDR3 spells CASKGQGPHEQYF. Written as DNA, the CDR3 is TGTGCCAGCAAGGGACAGGGTCCCCACGAGCAGTACTTC.

The chain couples TRBV7-7 to TRBJ2-7, with a tentative D call TRBD1 (6 bases). CDR3 length equals 14 residues. Trimming removed 1 base from V and 1 base from J, with 8 bases in between. In germline, CDR1 is SSHAT, CDR2 FNYEAQ (reference sequence). Written as DNA, the CDR3 is TGTGCCAGCAGCTTAGACAGGGAATCCTACGAGCAGTACTTC. Its translation is CASSLDRESYEQYF.

The rearrangement links TRBV28 to TRBJ1-2; D is undetermined. Germline-derived CDR1 and CDR2 are MDHEN and SYDVKM. The CDR3 covers 13 residues. Trimming removed 5 bases from V and 7 bases from J, with 14 bases in between. This CDR3 is CASSPQTFSGYTF. In DNA, the CDR3 is TGTGCCAGCAGTCCCCAGACATTTTCTGGCTACACCTTC.

The chain carries TRBV11-1 and TRBJ1-6; D unresolved. V lost 4 bases and J 5 bases, leaving 9 bases between the germline ends. Per germline, CDR1 SGHAT and CDR2 FQDESV (reference sequence). The CDR3 is 14 residues long. The CDR3 protein is CASSYRVDNSPLHF. CDR3 nucleotide sequence: TGTGCCAGCAGCTATCGAGTGGATAATTCACCCCTCCACTTT.

The chain has TRBV7-9 and TRBJ2-7; 7 positions match TRBD2. V was pared by 5 bases and J by 3 bases, with 7 bases of the junction left unmatched. The CDR3 is made up of 14 amino acids. Germline assignment: CDR1 SEHNR and CDR2 FQNEAQ (reference sequence). CDR3 DNA sequence: TGTGCCAGCAGCCCAGCGGGGTTGGTCTACGAGCAGTACTTC. Translated: CASSPAGLVYEQYF.

The chain has TRBV11-2 and TRBJ2-1; 14 bases align to TRBD2. The CDR3 consists of 18 residues. Germline V gene sequence: CDR1 SGHAT, CDR2 FQNNGV. After removal of 1 base from V and 8 bases from J, the junction contained 10 bases not matched to a gene. CDR3 sequence (DNA): TGTGCCAGCAGCTTAGTCCCAGGACTAGCGGGGGGCACCGATGAGCAGTTCTTC. This codes for CASSLVPGLAGGTDEQFF.

The rearrangement joins TRBV29-1 to TRBJ2-7, with D tentatively TRBD2 (5 bases). The germline V gene encodes CDR1 SQVTM and CDR2 ANQGSEA. V lost 4 bases and J lost 2, with 12 bases in between. There are 13 residues in the CDR3. The CDR3 here is CSVGTTGTYEQYF. The CDR3 region has the DNA TGCAGCGTTGGGACGACCGGGACCTACGAGCAGTACTTC.

The genes are TRBV6-6 and TRBJ2-7; TRBD1 might be the D (5 bases). V was cut by 7 bases and J by 2 bases, with 21 bases left in between. The CDR3 extends over 16 amino acids. In germline, CDR1 is MNHNY, CDR2 SVGAGI (reference sequence). CDR3: CASTLHLRVGPYEQYF. CDR3 nucleotide sequence: TGTGCCAGCACCTTACATCTCAGGGTTGGGCCCTACGAGCAGTACTTC.

This clone appeared a few times. The CDR3 here is CAWSVRGGQSYEQYF. The CDR3 DNA follows: TGTGCCTGGAGTGTACGCGGGGGGCAATCCTACGAGCAGTACTTC. The chain links TRBV30 to TRBJ2-7; 8 nucleotides match TRBD2. The CDR3 loop spans 15 amino acids. J was trimmed by 1 base and V by 0 bases; bases with no gene match: 5. Germline V gene lookup returns CDR1 GTSNPN and CDR2 SVGIG (reference sequence).

V is TRBV6-5 and J is TRBJ2-5; 8 nucleotides line up with TRBD2. Germline V lookup: CDR1 MNHEY, CDR2 SVGAGI. After removal of 9 bases from V and 5 bases from J, the junction contained 11 bases not matched to a gene. The CDR3 is 14 residues long. The CDR3 DNA is TGTGCCAGTGGGGCGGGGGGCCGGTCGGAGACCCAGTACTTC. It yields the protein CASGAGGRSETQYF.

The chain is built from TRBV21-1 and TRBJ2-2; TRBD1, the D gene given by the table, was not confirmed from the DNA. TRBV21-1 is termed a pseudogene. CDR3 length equals 18 residues. CDR3 nucleotide sequence: TGTGCCAGCAGCAACTCCTGGGGGCCCCAAAAGAACACCGGGGAGCTGTTTTTT. Amino acids: CASSNSWGPQKNTGELFF.

The chain links TRBV15 to TRBJ1-4, with D perhaps TRBD1 (5 bases). The CDR3 runs to 14 residues. Germline lookup yields CDR1 LNHNV and CDR2 YYDKDF (reference sequence). V was clipped by 1 base and J by 5 bases, with 8 bases between them. The CDR3 region is CATSRGAGNEKLFF. CDR3 coding DNA: TGTGCCACCAGCAGAGGGGCAGGGAATGAAAAACTGTTTTTT.

The CDR3 bases are TGTGCCAGCGAACCGCTGGAGTCCTACGAGCAGTACTTC. It yields the protein CASEPLESYEQYF. The V call is TRBV7-9, the J call TRBJ2-7; D remains ambiguous. This CDR3 is 13 amino acids long. Germline lookup yields CDR1 SEHNR and CDR2 FQNEAQ (reference sequence). Trimming shortened V by 8 bases and J by 1 base, and 12 bases separated the two germline ends. Full variable domain (remainder filled in from reference TRBV7-9 and TRBJ2-7): DTGVSQNPRHKITKRGQNVTFRCDPISEHNRLYWYRQTLGQGPEFLTYFQNEAQLEKSRLLSDRFSAERPKGSFSTLEIQRTEQGDSAMYLCASEPLESYEQYFGPGTRLTVT.

The rearrangement links TRBV30 to TRBJ2-7, with unresolved D. The germline V and J ends were trimmed by 7 bases and 0 bases, with 10 bases remaining between them. The germline V gene encodes CDR1 GTSNPN and CDR2 SVGIG (reference sequence). This CDR3 has 12 residues. The CDR3 here is CAFTTSSYEQYF. CDR3 in DNA: TGTGCCTTCACAACCTCCTCCTACGAGCAGTACTTC.

The genes are TRBV30 and TRBJ2-2; D is ambiguous. Germline CDR1 and CDR2: GTSNPN and SVGIG (reference sequence). The length of the CDR3 is 15 residues. Between the trimmed V and J ends, which lost 4 bases and 7 bases, there was a span of 19 bases. CDR3 DNA: TGTGCCTGGATCGGAAGCAACGGGTGGATCGGGGAGCTGTTTTTT. This gives the protein CAWIGSNGWIGELFF.

This clone came up a few times. The chain couples TRBV2 to TRBJ2-7; tentatively, D is TRBD1 (6 bases). This CDR3 is built from 14 residues. The V end was cut by 5 bases, the J end by 4 bases, with 15 bases between. Germline V gene lookup returns CDR1 SNHLY and CDR2 FYNNEI. CDR3 in DNA: TGTGCCAGCAGTCGACAGGTTGGGACGTACGAGCAGTACTTC. Amino acids: CASSRQVGTYEQYF.